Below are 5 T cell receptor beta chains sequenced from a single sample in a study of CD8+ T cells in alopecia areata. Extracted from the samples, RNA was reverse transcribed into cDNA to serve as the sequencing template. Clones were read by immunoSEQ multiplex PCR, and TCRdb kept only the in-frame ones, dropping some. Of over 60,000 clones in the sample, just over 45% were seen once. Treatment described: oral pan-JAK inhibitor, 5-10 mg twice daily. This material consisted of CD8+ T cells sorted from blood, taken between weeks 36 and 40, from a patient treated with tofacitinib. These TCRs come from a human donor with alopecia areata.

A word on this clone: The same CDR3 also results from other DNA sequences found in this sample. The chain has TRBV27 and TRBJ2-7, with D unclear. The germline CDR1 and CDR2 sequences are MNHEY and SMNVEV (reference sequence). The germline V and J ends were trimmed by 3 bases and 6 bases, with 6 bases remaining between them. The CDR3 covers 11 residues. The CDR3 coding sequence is TGTGCCAGCAGTTTCGGACGCGAGCAGTACTTC. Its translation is CASSFGREQYF.

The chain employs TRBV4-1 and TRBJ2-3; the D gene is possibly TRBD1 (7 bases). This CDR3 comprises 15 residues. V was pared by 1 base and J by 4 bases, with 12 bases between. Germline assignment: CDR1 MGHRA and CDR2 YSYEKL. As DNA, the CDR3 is TGCGCCAGCAGCCAAGGAGGAGGGGGCGCAGATACGCAGTATTTT. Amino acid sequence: CASSQGGGGADTQYF.

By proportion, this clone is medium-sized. In DNA form, the CDR3 reads TGTGCCAGCAGCCAAGATCCCAGGACAGGGTTAGGTCAGCCCCAGCATTTT. Its protein is CASSQDPRTGLGQPQHF. The chain has TRBV4-2 and TRBJ1-5, with TRBD1 matching over 8 bases. This CDR3 is built from 17 residues. Germline V gene data show CDR1 as LGHNA and CDR2 as YNFKEQ. Unmatched junction bases numbered 10, after V lost 0 bases and J lost 6 bases.

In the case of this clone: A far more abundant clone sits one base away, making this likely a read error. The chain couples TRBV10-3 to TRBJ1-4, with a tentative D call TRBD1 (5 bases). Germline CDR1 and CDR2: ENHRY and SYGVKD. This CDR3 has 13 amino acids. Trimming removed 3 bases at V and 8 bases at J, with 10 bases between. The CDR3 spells CAISEGESEKLFF. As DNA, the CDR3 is TGTGCCATCAGTGAAGGGGAATCCGAAAAACTGTTTTTT.

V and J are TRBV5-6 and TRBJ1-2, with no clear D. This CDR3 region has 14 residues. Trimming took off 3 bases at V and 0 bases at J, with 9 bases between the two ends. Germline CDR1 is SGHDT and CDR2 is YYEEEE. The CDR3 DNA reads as TGTGCCAGCAGCTGGGCGCAAGCTAACTATGGCTACACCTTC. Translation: CASSWAQANYGYTF.